Listed here is a single T cell receptor beta chain. V gave up 2 bases and J gave up 8 bases, with 17 bases separating them. Germline lookup yields CDR1 SGHRS and CDR2 YFSETQ. The CDR3 spans 15 residues. TCRdb keeps only in-frame clones here, not all; method: immunoSEQ multiplex PCR. The sample lists about 240,000 clones; 80% to 90% were seen once. The data were obtained in a study of blood T cell repertoires in COVID-19. This clonotype was obtained from a woman in her twenties or thirties with acute COVID-19. The specimen was PBMCs or T cells enriched from blood (not recorded which). The gene calls are TRBV5-1 and TRBJ2-1, with D maybe TRBD1 (6 bases). The CDR3 DNA sequence: TGCGCCAGCAGCTTAACGGAAGGGGGTGGCTATGAGCAGTTCTTC. Amino acids: CASSLTEGGGYEQFF.